The 13 T cell receptor beta chains reported below all come from one sample, sequenced in a study of HIV-infected patients and healthy controls. Alpha and beta constant-region primers primed reverse transcription of about 470 ng RNA. Alpha and beta chain libraries were made separately by chain-specific third strand synthesis with multiplexing indices. One entry per CDR3 protein, called by TCRdb with MiXCR from the 5' RACE reads. The sample has more than 6,500 distinct CDR3 sequences, roughly 7.4% seen once; the top ten hold more than 9%. The repertoire came from unfractionated whole blood and reflected all unsorted peripheral T cells. The source was blood, collected before antiretroviral therapy. The source of these receptors is an adult with HIV infection.

This clonotype was seen repeatedly, ten times or more. This chain's CDR3 is CASSYIRGRPYEQYF. CDR3 nucleotide sequence: TGTGCCAGCAGTTATATTCGCGGGAGGCCCTACGAGCAGTACTTC. The rearrangement joins TRBV6-2 or TRBV6-3 to TRBJ2-7; 8 bases fit TRBD2. CDR1 is MNHEY and CDR2 is SVGEGT in the germline V gene. The V segment lost 3 bases and the J segment 2 bases; nucleotides outside the gene matches: 6. The CDR3 sequence is 15 residues long.

This clonotype is classed as medium-sized. J is TRBJ1-1 and V is TRBV5-1; 9 bases are shared with TRBD1. CDR1 is SGHRS, CDR2 YFSETQ, per germline. The CDR3 contains 12 residues. After removal of 7 bases from V and 13 bases from J, the junction contained 11 bases not matched to a gene. CDR3 sequence: CASGPSDRGYFF. DNA of the CDR3: TGCGCCAGCGGTCCTTCCGACAGGGGGTATTTCTTT.

Sample share makes this clonotype medium-sized (0.01 to 0.1%). The chain links TRBV28 to TRBJ1-1; TRBD1 might be the D (6 bases). The V end lost 2 bases, the J end lost 8 bases, and 12 bases lay between the germline ends. The CDR3 consists of 13 residues. Germline CDR1 MDHEN, CDR2 SYDVKM. The CDR3 loop reads CASSLVVRGEAFF. CDR3 bases: TGTGCCAGCAGTTTAGTCGTCAGGGGCGAAGCTTTCTTT.

This clonotype was detected many times. This chain uses TRBV9 with TRBJ2-3; D gene unclear. The CDR3 is 15 amino acids. CDR1 is SGDLS and CDR2 is YYNGEE in the germline V gene. Trimming stripped 4 bases from V and 2 bases from J, with 14 bases between. The CDR3 sequence: CASSTNPQNTDTQYF. For the CDR3, the DNA is TGTGCCAGCAGCACAAACCCCCAAAACACAGATACGCAGTATTTT.

The chain recombines TRBV2 with TRBJ2-1; maybe TRBD1 (6 bases). Deletions cut 6 bases from V and 7 bases from J, with 13 bases between. The CDR3 sequence is 13 residues long. Germline V gene lookup returns CDR1 SNHLY and CDR2 FYNNEI. This CDR3 reads CASRYRVGNEQFF. The DNA for the CDR3 is TGTGCCAGCAGATACAGGGTCGGAAATGAGCAGTTCTTC.

By share, this clonotype ranks as medium-sized. The rearrangement joins TRBV4-2 to TRBJ2-1; 9 positions match TRBD2. The CDR3 sequence is 15 residues long. Trimming cost V 5 bases and J 2 bases; bases outside gene matches: 4. Germline CDR1 reads LGHNA; CDR2 reads YNFKEQ. This CDR3 reads CASSSREGPYNEQFF. In DNA, the CDR3 is TGTGCCAGCAGCTCGCGGGAGGGCCCCTACAATGAGCAGTTCTTC.

This clonotype qualifies as medium-sized (0.01 to 0.1%). The chain uses TRBV18 and TRBJ1-2; TRBD1 aligns across 7 bases. The CDR3 runs 15 residues. Looked up from germline, CDR1 is KGHSH and CDR2 is LQKENI. Trimming cost V 3 bases and J 5 bases; bases outside gene matches: 9. The CDR3 sequence: CASSPQGGHMYGYTF. The CDR3 DNA reads as TGTGCCAGCTCACCCCAGGGGGGCCATATGTATGGCTACACCTTC.

The sample holds many counts of this clonotype. V is TRBV7-6 and J is TRBJ2-1; unclear D gene. The CDR3 contains 17 residues. Between the trimmed V and J ends, which lost 5 bases and 5 bases, there was a span of 22 bases. Germline V gene lookup returns CDR1 SGHVS and CDR2 FNYEAQ. In DNA form, the CDR3 reads TGTGCCAGCAGCCGATTTAATGAGCCCGATGTCAACAATGAGCAGTTCTTC. This codes for CASSRFNEPDVNNEQFF.

This rearrangement joins TRBV12-3 or TRBV12-4 to TRBJ2-7; TRBD2 might be the D (6 bases). Trimming left V 5 bases short and J 0 bases short, with 14 bases between. This CDR3 is 15 amino acids long. DNA of the CDR3: TGTGCCAGCAGTCGTCCGGGACTTAGCTCCTACGAGCAGTACTTC. As protein: CASSRPGLSSYEQYF.

This clonotype was seen ten or more times. The chain is built from TRBV5-4 and TRBJ1-3; 10 bases fit TRBD1. The CDR3 loop spans 16 amino acids. V trimming: 4 bases; J trimming: 0 bases; junction bases outside the gene matches: 4. Germline CDR1 and CDR2: SGHNT and YYREEE (reference sequence). CDR3 nucleotides: TGTGCCAGCAGCCAGGGACAGGGGTACTCTGGAAACACCATATATTTT. Translated: CASSQGQGYSGNTIYF.

In this sample, this clonotype is medium-sized. The gene calls are TRBV10-3 and TRBJ2-7; possibly TRBD1 or TRBD2 for D (5 bases each). CDR1 ENHRY and CDR2 SYGVKD come from the germline V gene. Trimming shortened V by 3 bases and J by 5 bases, and 20 bases separated the two germline ends. The CDR3 loop spans 16 amino acids. CDR3 loop: CAISEGQGSVGNEQYF. In DNA form, the CDR3 reads TGTGCCATCAGTGAAGGGCAGGGTAGCGTCGGGAACGAGCAGTACTTC.

The V and J genes are TRBV29-1 and TRBJ2-7; 13 bases are a match to TRBD2. Germline assignment: CDR1 SQVTM and CDR2 ANQGSEA. The ends lost 4 bases at V and 0 bases at J; junction bases unmatched: 3. CDR3 length: 15 residues. As DNA, the CDR3 is TGCAGCGTTGGTGGGACTAGCGGGGACTCCTACGAGCAGTACTTC. It specifies CSVGGTSGDSYEQYF.

This rearrangement joins TRBV7-9 to TRBJ2-5, with 8 bases identical to TRBD2. The CDR3 loop spans 16 amino acids. With V trimmed by 8 bases and J by 2 bases, 13 bases remained unmatched. Germline V gene data show CDR1 as SEHNR and CDR2 as FQNEAQ (reference sequence). This CDR3 reads CASLKGSGGPQETQYF. The CDR3 coding sequence is TGTGCCAGCTTAAAAGGGAGCGGGGGACCACAAGAGACCCAGTACTTC.